The present entry profiles one T cell receptor beta chain with its context. The record originates from a study of blood T cells in healthy people across ages. Through a sample-barcoded 5' primer and a J-beta primer mix, a second PCR was run for roughly 7 to 12 cycles. TCRdb re-called the 5' RACE reads with MiXCR, one entry per CDR3 protein. Of 1.4 million or so distinct CDR3 sequences listed, less than 45% are singletons. The V end was cut by 8 bases, the J end by 4 bases, with 11 bases between. The CDR3 contains 12 residues. Germline loops: CDR1 MNHEY, CDR2 SVGAGI. Sequenced input: blood. J is TRBJ1-2 and V is TRBV6-5; the D is unclear. This receptor was identified in a woman aged 18 to 35 in good health. The CDR3: CASLRPGYGYTF. CDR3 sequence (DNA): TGTGCCAGCCTCAGGCCCGGCTATGGCTACACCTTC.